This T cell receptor beta chain stems from a study of cytomegalovirus exposure and HLA in healthy donors. The data were produced by immunoSEQ multiplex PCR, yet TCRdb's version contains in-frame clones alone and is incomplete. The sample has approximately 120,000 clones, around 95% seen once. The sequence was obtained from a man between 18 and 35 years old in good health and CMV-seronegative. Sequences were obtained from PBMCs.

The CDR3 DNA reads as TGTGCCATCAAGATACGGGACAGCCCCACGGCTGAAGCTTTCTTT. It codes for CAIKIRDSPTAEAFF. The rearrangement joins TRBV10-3 to TRBJ1-1; the match to TRBD1 covers 7 bases. The CDR3 contains 15 residues. In germline, CDR1 is ENHRY, CDR2 SYGVKD. The junction had 14 bases not matched to a gene; V was cut back by 7 bases and J by 6 bases.